The TCR beta chain described here comes from a study of human T cells and chemical hapten exposure. Study-wide results and limits: Correlating positively with patch test score were the PT1 expanded TCR counts.

This clonotype was counted a few times. The antigen remains unidentified. As for time point: pre-sensitization, week 0. Regarding treatment: therapeutic diphenylcyclopropenone sensitization with weekly scalp DPC. Each cDNA molecule in the library carried unique molecular identifiers. TCRdb called the RACE reads again in MiXCR, with one record for every CDR3 protein. The sample contains about 87,000 distinct CDR3 sequences, 9.6% of which appear only once. This CDR3 is built from 15 residues. The germline V gene encodes CDR1 LNHNV and CDR2 YYDKDF (reference sequence). Trimming pared 5 bases from V and 5 bases from J, leaving 18 bases between.

This sequence originates from a woman aged 40 to 50 with alopecia areata. Some clones in this sample may be carry-over from other donors' samples. Sample: whole blood, taken in connection with sensitization to the hapten diphenylcyclopropenone (DPC). The J gene is TRBJ2-5, the V gene TRBV15; D may match TRBD1 or TRBD2 (5 bases each). The DNA for the CDR3 is TGTGCCACCAGCGGGGGACGGCAAGTTGGTGAGACCCAGTACTTC. Translated: CATSGGRQVGETQYF.